Each of the 16 T cell receptor beta chains below was sequenced from the same sample in a study of CD8+ T cells in alopecia areata. Markers including CD4, CD8alpha, NKG2D and NKG2ACE guided sorting of pooled cutaneous lymph node cells. Following extraction, RNA underwent reverse transcription to cDNA, which served as the sequencing template. Assay used: immunoSEQ multiplex PCR; TCRdb lists only in-frame clones, some missing. There are roughly 260,000 clones in the sample, none observed a single time. The sequencing input was CD4+ T cells sorted from a lymph node. These receptors were taken from a C3H/HeJ mouse with alopecia areata. Strain MHC haplotype: H2-k.

Only a few counts were recorded for this clone. Gene and germline names: mouse. Read coverage stops 4 residues before the CDR3 terminus; the germline J gene supplies the remainder. The same CDR3 also results from other DNA sequences found in this sample. V and J are TRBV13-3 and TRBJ2-7; the match to TRBD2 covers 10 bases. The germline gives CDR1 NNHDY, CDR2 SYVADS. CDR3 length: 14 amino acids. CDR3 DNA (partial): TGTGCCAGCAGTCGACTGGGGGGCCCTTAT. Amino acid sequence: CASSRLGGPY. The CDR3 in full is CASSRLGGPYEQYF.

Of note for this clone: The genes are named according to mouse. The missing CDR3 end, 4 residues past where the read stops, is filled in from the germline J gene. This chain links TRBV13-1 with TRBJ2-1, with 8 bases fitting TRBD2. CDR3 length: 13 amino acids. The germline V gene has CDR1 NSHNY and CDR2 SYGAGN. This CDR3 is CASSDPGGAEQFF. The DNA read from the CDR3 is TGTGCCAGCAGTGACCCTGGGGGGGCT.

This clone was seen a handful of times. Here the gene names and germline are mouse. The sequenced fragment ends 4 residues before the CDR3 boundary, so the rest is inferred from the germline J gene. The chain combines TRBV13-1 with TRBJ2-5; 12 positions match TRBD1. The V gene end was trimmed by 5 bases and the J gene end by 1 base; junction bases not matched to a gene: 8. Germline CDR1 and CDR2: NSHNY and SYGAGN. The CDR3 sequence is 17 residues long. The sequenced part of the CDR3 DNA is TGTGCCAGCAGGGGGGACAGGGGGCGGTTTGACCAAGAC. This sequence encodes CASRGDRGRFDQD. The CDR3 as a whole reads CASRGDRGRFDQDTQYF.

This clone has just a few counts. All gene names here are mouse names. The read terminates 4 residues before the CDR3 end, so the remaining end is supplied by the germline J gene. The chain is built from TRBV16 and TRBJ2-5; 10 nucleotides match TRBD2. The CDR3 sequence is 17 residues long. Germline V gene sequence: CDR1 SGHSA, CDR2 FRNQAP. The part of the CDR3 DNA that was read is TGTGCAAGCAGCTTAGATCTTGACTGGGGGGAGGGAGAC. Its protein product is CASSLDLDWGEGD. The CDR3 as a whole reads CASSLDLDWGEGDTQYF.

In the case of this clone: Mouse names are used for the genes. The read stops 4 residues short of the end of the CDR3; the missing end is completed from the germline J gene. The same CDR3 arises from other DNA sequences in this sample as well. V and J are TRBV13-3 and TRBJ2-2; 7 nucleotides line up with TRBD1. CDR1 NNHDY and CDR2 SYVADS come from the germline V gene. The ends lost 4 bases at V and 0 bases at J; junction bases unmatched: 3. This CDR3 is 15 amino acids long. The part of the CDR3 DNA that was read is TGTGCCAGCAGTCGGGACAGTGCAAACACCGGG. Its translation: CASSRDSANTG. The whole CDR3 region reads CASSRDSANTGQLYF.

A few counts support this clone. Gene labels here are mouse ones. The CDR3 goes on 4 residues after the read ends, and that part is filled in from the germline J gene. The gene calls are TRBV13-1 and TRBJ2-5, with 11 bases lining up with TRBD2. V dropped 3 bases and J dropped 3; count of bases not matched to a gene: 6. Germline V gives CDR1 NSHNY, CDR2 SYGAGN. CDR3 length equals 16 residues. CDR3 sequence reads: CASSARLGGNQDTQYF. CDR3 DNA (partial): TGTGCCAGCAGTGCCCGACTGGGGGGGAATCAAGAC.

As concerns this clone: Gene names and germline refer to mouse. The read terminates 4 residues before the CDR3 end, so the remaining end is supplied by the germline J gene. The chain links TRBV5 to TRBJ2-3, with 8 positions matching TRBD2. This CDR3 contains 15 residues. In germline, CDR1 is LGHNA, CDR2 YNLKQL (reference sequence). J lost 0 bases, V lost 4 bases, and 3 bases had no gene match. Incomplete CDR3 DNA: TGTGCCAGCAGCCTCCGACTGGGGAGTGCAGAA. Amino acid sequence: CASSLRLGSAE. The full CDR3 is CASSLRLGSAETLYF.

This clone has more than one count but fewer than ten. The listed genes are named as in mouse. CDR3 bases read: TGTGCCAGCAGCCAAACCGGGACAGGGGGCCCAAACACA. As protein: CASSQTGTGGPNT. The full CDR3 is CASSQTGTGGPNTEVFF. The chain combines TRBV5 with TRBJ1-1; 12 positions match TRBD1. The read stops 4 residues short of the end of the CDR3; the missing end is completed from the germline J gene. Germline CDR1 LGHNA, CDR2 YNLKQL (reference sequence). With 2 bases clipped from V and 0 bases from J, the junction kept 4 bases outside the gene matches. The CDR3 consists of 17 residues.

For this clone: Genes and germline come from the mouse. The read finishes 4 residues shy of the CDR3 end, and the germline J gene is used to complete it. The chain links TRBV31 to TRBJ1-1; D might be TRBD1 (6 bases). The germline gives CDR1 GKSSPN, CDR2 SITVG. V lost 1 base and J 0 bases, leaving 6 bases between the germline ends. The CDR3 is 13 amino acids. CDR3 region: CAWSPGANTEVFF. CDR3 bases read: TGTGCCTGGAGTCCAGGGGCAAACACA.

This clone was detected only a few times. Mouse germline and gene names are used. The read gets to within 4 residues of the CDR3 end, and the germline J gene fills in the rest. The chain uses TRBV5 and TRBJ1-1; D is perhaps TRBD1 (6 bases). Germline V CDR1 and CDR2: LGHNA, YNLKQL (reference sequence). CDR3 length: 13 amino acids. CDR3 DNA, as far as it was read: TGTGCCAGCAGCCAACAGGGGTGGACA. Translation: CASSQQGWT. The whole CDR3 sequence reads CASSQQGWTEVFF.

In regard to this clone: Genes here carry mouse names. The read stops 4 residues short of the end of the CDR3; the missing end is completed from the germline J gene. The same CDR3 also results from other DNA sequences found in this sample. The chain couples TRBV13-2 to TRBJ1-2; D not resolved. CDR1 is NNHNN, CDR2 SYGAGS, per germline (reference sequence). This CDR3 contains 14 residues. V lost 0 bases and J 0 bases, leaving 6 bases between the germline ends. CDR3 DNA (partial): TGTGCCAGCGGTGATGGACAAACAAACTCC. Translating it yields CASGDGQTNS. The whole CDR3 is CASGDGQTNSDYTF.

With regard to this clone: The genes and germline here are from mouse. With the read ending 4 residues before the CDR3 end, the germline J gene is used to fill in that end. The V gene is TRBV19, the J gene TRBJ2-5; D is uncertain. From germline, CDR1 is FNHDT and CDR2 SITEND (reference sequence). The CDR3 loop spans 11 amino acids. CDR3 residues: CASSMRDTQYF. CDR3 bases read: TGTGCCAGCAGTATGAGGGAC.

In regard to this clone: Gene names refer to mouse genes. The read falls 4 residues short of the CDR3 end, and the missing part is taken from the germline J gene. V and J are TRBV13-3 and TRBJ2-7; TRBD1 is a possible D gene (7 bases). V dropped 0 bases and J dropped 0 bases, with 13 bases sitting between them. There are 16 residues in the CDR3. Germline values: CDR1 NNHDY, CDR2 SYVADS. CDR3 DNA, as far as it was read: TGTGCCAGCAGTGATGCAGTCAGGGGGGACTCCTAT. It translates to CASSDAVRGDSY. The whole CDR3 protein reads CASSDAVRGDSYEQYF.

As concerns this clone: The genes and germline here are from mouse. The CDR3 end falls 4 residues outside the read, so it is completed with the germline J gene. The sample contains more than one DNA sequence encoding this CDR3. The V gene is TRBV1, the J gene TRBJ1-1; a weak D match, TRBD1 (5 bases). The CDR3 covers 14 residues. The germline CDR1 and CDR2 sequences are NSQYPW and LRSPGD (reference sequence). Deletions cut 3 bases from V and 0 bases from J, with 8 bases between. The covered CDR3 bases are TGCACCTGCAGTGCCACAGGAGCAAACACA. Its translation: CTCSATGANT. In full, the CDR3 is CTCSATGANTEVFF.

This clone showed up just a few times. Here the gene names and germline are mouse. The read gets to within 4 residues of the CDR3 end, and the germline J gene fills in the rest. Other DNA sequences from this sample encode an identical CDR3 as well. The chain couples TRBV1 to TRBJ2-5, with 7 bases matching TRBD2. From germline, CDR1 is NSQYPW and CDR2 LRSPGD (reference sequence). CDR3 size: 13 residues. The sequenced CDR3 bases are TGCACCTGCAGTGCTGGGGGGAGGGAC. It yields the protein CTCSAGGRD. The complete CDR3 reads CTCSAGGRDTQYF.

Comments on this clone: Mouse names are used for the genes. The missing CDR3 end, 4 residues past where the read stops, is filled in from the germline J gene. The same CDR3 is also encoded by other DNA sequences in this sample. The chain uses TRBV13-1 and TRBJ2-2, with 10 bases that match TRBD1. V gave up 4 bases and J gave up 5 bases; unmatched junction bases: 5. The CDR3 spans 15 residues. Per the germline V gene, CDR1 is NSHNY and CDR2 is SYGAGN. The CDR3 reads CASSRDRGGTGQLYF. The sequenced part of the CDR3 DNA is TGTGCCAGCAGTCGGGACAGGGGTGGGACCGGG.